A single sample is the source of the 12 T cell receptor beta chains below, sequenced in a study of shared clonotypes between healthy human individuals. The protocol was immunoSEQ multiplex PCR, while the TCRdb copy is restricted to in-frame clones and leaves out a portion. The table includes 450,000 to 500,000 clones, around three quarters detected once. The sample consisted of PBMCs. The receptor source for this set is a woman aged 35 to 49 in good health. Some clones in this sample may be carry-over from other donors' samples.

The V and J genes are TRBV11-2 and TRBJ2-7, with 7 bases aligning to TRBD2. V lost 3 bases and J lost 6; bases outside the gene matches: 8. This CDR3 contains 14 residues. Germline CDR1 SGHAT, CDR2 FQNNGV. CDR3 sequence (DNA): TGTGCCAGCAGCTTCTCGCGGCGGGGGATCGAGCAGTACTTC. This encodes CASSFSRRGIEQYF.

This clone was detected once. The rearrangement links TRBV29-1 to TRBJ1-2; the D gene is possibly TRBD1 (5 bases). Trimming removed 6 bases at V and 6 bases at J, with 20 bases between. The germline CDR1 and CDR2 sequences are SQVTM and ANQGSEA. This CDR3 has 14 residues. The DNA of the CDR3 is TGCAGCGTCAGGACAAGGCTCGACCTAGATGGCTACACCTTC. Translating gives CSVRTRLDLDGYTF.

As to this clone: Other nucleotide sequences from this sample produce the same CDR3. The rearrangement uses TRBV28 and TRBJ1-2; D remains unclear. CDR1 MDHEN and CDR2 SYDVKM come from the germline V gene. Trimming cost V 5 bases and J 2 bases, with 6 bases left between them. The CDR3 covers 12 residues. The CDR3 DNA reads TGTGCCAGCAGTCAGGACAACTATGGCTACACCTTC. It codes for CASSQDNYGYTF.

This rearrangement joins TRBV27 to TRBJ2-1, with 11 bases aligning to TRBD2. This CDR3 is built from 16 residues. The germline V gene has CDR1 MNHEY and CDR2 SMNVEV (reference sequence). Trimming cost V 6 bases and J 5 bases; bases outside gene matches: 9. The CDR3 loop is CASSAPTSGEHNEQFF. The CDR3 region has the DNA TGTGCCAGCAGCGCTCCGACTAGCGGGGAACACAATGAGCAGTTCTTC.

The chain joins TRBV6-6 to TRBJ1-5; 9 positions agree with TRBD1. Germline trimming cut 7 bases from V and 2 bases from J; bases unmatched to any gene: 6. The CDR3 extends over 15 amino acids. Germline values: CDR1 MNHNY, CDR2 SVGAGI (reference sequence). CDR3: CASTPDRGGNQPQHF. CDR3 DNA: TGTGCCAGCACCCCGGACAGGGGTGGCAATCAGCCCCAGCATTTT.

The rearrangement joins TRBV7-3 to TRBJ2-7, with a weak D call TRBD1 (6 bases). In germline, CDR1 is SGHTA, CDR2 FQGTGA. Trimming shortened V by 1 base and J by 2 bases, and 12 bases separated the two germline ends. CDR3 size: 15 residues. In nucleotides, the CDR3 is TGTGCCAGCAGCTTAAGGGGCAGGGGCCCCTACGAGCAGTACTTC. This codes for CASSLRGRGPYEQYF.

This clone was seen just once. The CDR3 DNA reads as TGCGCCAGCAGCTTGGCCAGCCTTGCTAGCACAGATACGCAGTATTTT. Translation gives CASSLASLASTDTQYF. V is TRBV5-1 and J is TRBJ2-3; no definite D call. Looked up from germline, CDR1 is SGHRS and CDR2 is YFSETQ. The CDR3 runs 16 residues. Trimming pared 0 bases from V and 0 bases from J, leaving 11 bases between.

This clone was counted many times. The chain has TRBV5-4 and TRBJ2-5; the D gene is possibly TRBD2 (7 bases). This CDR3 is built from 14 residues. With 4 bases removed from V and 3 bases from J, the gap between germline ends came to 13 bases. Germline CDR1 reads SGHNT; CDR2 reads YYREEE (reference sequence). For the CDR3, the DNA is TGTGCCAGCAGCGGCGGGGGCCGCGAAGAGACCCAGTACTTC. It translates to CASSGGGREETQYF. Together with reference TRBV5-4 and TRBJ2-5, the CDR3 gives the full variable domain: ETGVTQSPTHLIKTRGQQVTLRCSSQSGHNTVSWYQQALGQGPQFIFQYYREEENGRGNFPPRFSGLQFPNYSSELNVNALELDDSALYLCASSGGGREETQYFGPGTRLLVL.

The CDR3 sequence is CASSVTESSGNTIYF. CDR3 in DNA: TGTGCCAGCAGCGTAACCGAGAGCTCTGGAAACACCATATATTTT. The chain uses TRBV9 and TRBJ1-3; D gene uncertain. The CDR3 extends over 15 amino acids. Germline CDR1 reads SGDLS; CDR2 reads YYNGEE. V lost 1 base and J 0 bases, leaving 8 bases between the germline ends.

This clone was observed a single time. The chain recombines TRBV5-4 with TRBJ1-1; 7 nucleotides align to TRBD1. Losses at the gene ends were 4 bases for V and 5 bases for J; bases not matched to a gene: 8. Looked up from germline, CDR1 is SGHNT and CDR2 is YYREEE (reference sequence). CDR3 size: 14 residues. The CDR3, as DNA: TGTGCCAGCAGCCCCCAGGGGGGGGAAACTGAAGCTTTCTTT. It codes for CASSPQGGETEAFF.

This clone was counted between two and nine times. Different DNA sequences within this sample yield the same CDR3. This sequence joins TRBV7-2 and TRBJ2-7; D remains ambiguous. Germline V gene data show CDR1 as SGHTA and CDR2 as FQGNSA. The V gene lost 0 bases and the J gene lost 6 bases, with 6 bases spanning the gap. This CDR3 is built from 12 residues. The CDR3 is CASSLAVGEQYF. CDR3 nucleotide sequence: TGTGCCAGCAGCTTAGCGGTAGGCGAGCAGTACTTC.

This rearrangement joins TRBV7-3 to TRBJ2-2; 8 nucleotides line up with TRBD2. Germline V gene data show CDR1 as SGHTA and CDR2 as FQGTGA. Trimming cost V 2 bases and J 7 bases; bases outside gene matches: 6. CDR3 length equals 15 residues. CDR3 sequence: CASSLGAGAGGELFF. The CDR3 coding sequence is TGTGCCAGCAGCTTAGGAGCGGGAGCCGGCGGGGAGCTGTTTTTT. Variable domain in full (rest from reference TRBV7-3 and TRBJ2-2): GAGVSQTPSNKVTEKGKYVELRCDPISGHTALYWYRQSLGQGPEFLIYFQGTGAADDSGLPNDRFFAVRPEGSVSTLKIQRTERGDSAVYLCASSLGAGAGGELFFGEGSRLTVL.